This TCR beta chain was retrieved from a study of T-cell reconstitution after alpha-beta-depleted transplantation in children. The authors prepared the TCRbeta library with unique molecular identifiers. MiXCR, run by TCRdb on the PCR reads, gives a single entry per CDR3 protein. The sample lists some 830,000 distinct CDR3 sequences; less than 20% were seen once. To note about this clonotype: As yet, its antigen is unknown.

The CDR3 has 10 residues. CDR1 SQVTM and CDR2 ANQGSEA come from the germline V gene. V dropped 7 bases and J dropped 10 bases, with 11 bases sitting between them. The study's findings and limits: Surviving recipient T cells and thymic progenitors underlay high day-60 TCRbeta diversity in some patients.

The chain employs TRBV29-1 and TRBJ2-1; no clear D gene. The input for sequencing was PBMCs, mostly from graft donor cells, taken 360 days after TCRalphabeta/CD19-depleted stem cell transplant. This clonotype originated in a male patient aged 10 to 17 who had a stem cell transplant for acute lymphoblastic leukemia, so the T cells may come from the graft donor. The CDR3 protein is CSGIDQEQFF. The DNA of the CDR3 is TGCAGCGGTATCGACCAGGAGCAGTTCTTC.